Listed here are 32 T cell receptor beta chains from one sample, sequenced in a study of monozygotic twins with inflammatory bowel disease. TCRdb reprocessed the 5' RACE reads, with one entry per CDR3 protein and no DNA. The repertoire shows 300,000 to 400,000 distinct CDR3 sequences; the top ten hold 2.5% to 3%. The sample comprised blood. The receptors come from a human donor with ulcerative colitis or Crohn's disease, or a healthy co-twin of an affected twin (not recorded which).

This chain uses TRBV29-1 with TRBJ2-7; without DNA, the TCRdb call of TRBD1 cannot be checked. Germline CDR1 is SQVTM and CDR2 is ANQGSEA. This CDR3 is built from 13 residues. The CDR3: CSVWTGSAHEQYF.

The V gene is TRBV7-2, the J gene TRBJ2-5; the D call of TRBD1 rests on TCRdb alone, since no DNA is present to check it. The CDR3 covers 14 residues. Germline CDR1 is SGHTA and CDR2 is FQGNSA. CDR3 sequence reads: CASTLQGVGETQYF.

The rearrangement uses TRBV20-1 and TRBJ1-4; TCRdb proposes TRBD1, but this gene call is untestable without DNA. CDR1 and CDR2 (germline): DFQATT, SNEGSKA (reference sequence). CDR3 length: 13 residues. CDR3 amino acids: CSARGQGIEKLFF.

The chain couples TRBV18 to TRBJ1-5; TCRdb's D call of TRBD1 is untestable without DNA. This CDR3 contains 13 residues. The germline V gene has CDR1 KGHSH and CDR2 LQKENI. The CDR3 loop is CASSPGTNQPQHF.

The rearrangement links TRBV5-1 to TRBJ2-7; TCRdb calls TRBD1, which cannot be checked without DNA. Germline lookup yields CDR1 SGHRS and CDR2 YFSETQ. This CDR3 has 15 amino acids. CDR3 protein: CASSLGSGAYYEQYF. The full variable domain, rest sourced from reference TRBV5-1 and TRBJ2-7, is KAGVTQTPRYLIKTRGQQVTLSCSPISGHRSVSWYQQTPGQGLQFLFEYFSETQRNKGNFPGRFSGRQFSNSRSEMNVSTLELGDSALYLCASSLGSGAYYEQYFGPGTRLTVT.

V is TRBV5-1 and J is TRBJ2-5. CDR3 length: 17 residues. Germline CDR1 SGHRS, CDR2 YFSETQ. The chain's CDR3 is CASSPSHPRTYQETQYF.

The chain combines TRBV12-3 or TRBV12-4 with TRBJ2-1; TCRdb calls TRBD1, which cannot be checked without DNA. The CDR3 spans 15 residues. The CDR3 loop reads CASSFRFPRSNEQFF.

CDR3 residues: CASSSPRSGGGETQYF. This chain links TRBV5-4 with TRBJ2-5; the D gene TCRdb calls, TRBD1, cannot be checked with no DNA. This CDR3 has 16 residues. Germline-derived CDR1 and CDR2 are SGHNT and YYREEE (reference sequence).

The chain couples TRBV6-5 to TRBJ1-3; lacking DNA, the TRBD1 call made by TCRdb goes unchecked. The CDR3 sequence is 15 residues long. CDR1 and CDR2 from the germline V gene are MNHEY and SVGAGI. Here the CDR3 reads CASSCSGASGDTIYF.

J is TRBJ1-1 and V is TRBV6-2 or TRBV6-3. CDR1 and CDR2 (germline): MNHEY, SVGEGT. CDR3 length equals 13 residues. The CDR3 spells CASRSSAGTEAFF.

This chain links TRBV11-3 with TRBJ2-7; TCRdb gives TRBD1 as the D gene, but with no DNA this cannot be confirmed. The CDR3 sequence is 15 residues long. CDR1 is SGHNT, CDR2 YENEEA, per germline. The CDR3 sequence is CASSRQGVGSYEQYF.

V usage is TRBV7-2 and J usage is TRBJ1-1. Per germline, CDR1 SGHTA and CDR2 FQGNSA. The CDR3 consists of 15 residues. CDR3 sequence reads: CASSLEGGMNTEAFF.

The rearrangement joins TRBV12-3 or TRBV12-4 to TRBJ1-1. The CDR3 totals 19 residues. CDR3 loop: CASSLAKLRDREVGTEAFF.

The chain combines TRBV11-2 with TRBJ1-2; the TCRdb D gene call, TRBD1, has no DNA to confirm it. Germline V gives CDR1 SGHAT, CDR2 FQNNGV. This CDR3 contains 15 residues. The CDR3 reads CASSLEGDRVYGYTF.

The chain combines TRBV5-1 with TRBJ2-5. The germline gives CDR1 SGHRS, CDR2 YFSETQ. The CDR3 covers 13 residues. This CDR3 reads CASTLVPEETQYF.

V gene TRBV20-1 combines with J gene TRBJ1-1. Germline V CDR1 and CDR2: DFQATT, SNEGSKA (reference sequence). The CDR3 totals 14 residues. The CDR3 region is CSARDAGRATEAFF.

The gene calls are TRBV12-3 or TRBV12-4 and TRBJ2-2. The CDR3 length is 14 residues. The CDR3 is CASSLTINTGELFF.

V is TRBV5-1 and J is TRBJ1-2; there is no DNA to check the TCRdb D call of TRBD1. Germline CDR1 SGHRS, CDR2 YFSETQ. CDR3 length: 15 amino acids. CDR3 sequence reads: CASSPEGQGAYGYTF.

V is TRBV6-1 and J is TRBJ2-7; the D call of TRBD1 rests on TCRdb alone, since no DNA is present to check it. The CDR3 consists of 16 residues. Germline V gene lookup returns CDR1 MNHNS and CDR2 SASEGT. The CDR3 loop is CASTTSPGQGSYEQYF.

This chain uses TRBV18 with TRBJ2-7. The CDR3 contains 12 residues. CDR1 is KGHSH, CDR2 LQKENI, per germline. The CDR3 reads CASSRYIDEQYF.

This chain uses TRBV2 with TRBJ2-5; as DNA is missing, the TRBD1 call by TCRdb cannot be tested. Germline CDR1 and CDR2: SNHLY and FYNNEI. The CDR3 is 13 amino acids. CDR3 sequence: CASTLGLLETQYF.

The chain recombines TRBV18 with TRBJ1-5. The CDR3 extends over 14 amino acids. Per germline, CDR1 KGHSH and CDR2 LQKENI. CDR3 in amino acids: CASPPARGNQPQHF. The full variable domain, completed using reference TRBV18 and TRBJ1-5, is NAGVMQNPRHLVRRRGQEARLRCSPMKGHSHVYWYRQLPEEGLKFMVYLQKENIIDESGMPKERFSAEFPKEGPSILRIQQVVRGDSAAYFCASPPARGNQPQHFGDGTRLSIL.

The chain carries TRBV20-1 and TRBJ2-7; TCRdb's D gene call, TRBD2, goes unchecked for lack of DNA. The CDR3 consists of 15 residues. Per germline, CDR1 DFQATT and CDR2 SNEGSKA (reference sequence). CDR3 region: CSARDPLAGVYEQYF.

The chain combines TRBV7-9 with TRBJ2-1; as DNA is missing, the TRBD2 call by TCRdb cannot be tested. CDR1 is SEHNR and CDR2 is FQNEAQ in the germline V gene (reference sequence). CDR3 length: 17 residues. CDR3 in amino acids: CASSLVGVAGLGNEQFF. The whole variable domain, filled in from reference TRBV7-9 and TRBJ2-1, reads DTGVSQNPRHKITKRGQNVTFRCDPISEHNRLYWYRQTLGQGPEFLTYFQNEAQLEKSRLLSDRFSAERPKGSFSTLEIQRTEQGDSAMYLCASSLVGVAGLGNEQFFGPGTRLTVL.

J is TRBJ2-1 and V is TRBV28; TCRdb's D call of TRBD1 is untestable without DNA. Germline V lookup: CDR1 MDHEN, CDR2 SYDVKM. The CDR3 totals 13 residues. The CDR3 spells CASSPGQGNEQFF.

The rearrangement uses TRBV20-1 and TRBJ2-4; TCRdb reports TRBD1, a call that lacks DNA to check it against. This CDR3 is 13 amino acids long. Germline CDR1 DFQATT, CDR2 SNEGSKA (reference sequence). The CDR3 protein is CSARGTGVDIQYF.

The gene calls are TRBV12-3 or TRBV12-4 and TRBJ1-2; TCRdb outputs TRBD1, but without DNA this stays unchecked. The CDR3 length is 15 residues. The chain's CDR3 is CASSSSQFPGNGYTF.

The J gene is TRBJ1-5, the V gene TRBV10-3. Germline V gene sequence: CDR1 ENHRY, CDR2 SYGVKD. The length of the CDR3 is 16 residues. CDR3 residues: CAISDRGNVGNQPQHF.

The genes are TRBV7-9 and TRBJ2-3; TCRdb proposes TRBD2, but this gene call is untestable without DNA. Germline V gives CDR1 SEHNR, CDR2 FQNEAQ (reference sequence). The CDR3 sequence is 17 residues long. The CDR3 sequence: CASSSRGSAGGPDTQYF.

V usage is TRBV28 and J usage is TRBJ2-7; the D gene TCRdb calls, TRBD1, cannot be checked with no DNA. Germline CDR1 is MDHEN and CDR2 is SYDVKM. This CDR3 has 12 amino acids. The chain's CDR3 is CATGVGAYEQYF.

The rearrangement links TRBV20-1 to TRBJ2-7; TCRdb proposes TRBD1, but this gene call is untestable without DNA. The CDR3 length is 12 residues. The germline V gene encodes CDR1 DFQATT and CDR2 SNEGSKA (reference sequence). CDR3 amino acids: CSARGHSYEQYF.

The V call is TRBV7-9, the J call TRBJ2-7; TCRdb's D call of TRBD1 is untestable without DNA. Germline V gene sequence: CDR1 SEHNR, CDR2 FQNEAQ (reference sequence). The CDR3 is 13 residues long. CDR3 amino acids: CASSLTGDYEQYF.